Shown below are 27 T cell receptor beta chains from a single sample sequenced in a study of blood T cell repertoires in COVID-19. Sequencing was performed with immunoSEQ multiplex PCR; in TCRdb, only in-frame clones are kept and a portion is missing. Of about 140,000 clones in the sample, about 79% were seen once. Sequences were obtained from PBMCs or T cells enriched from blood (not recorded which). The receptor set was obtained from a woman aged 50 to 60 who had recovered from COVID-19.

V usage is TRBV10-3 and J usage is TRBJ2-1, with D possibly being TRBD2 (6 bases). Trimming stripped 7 bases from V and 12 bases from J, with 13 bases between. There are 11 residues in the CDR3. CDR1 and CDR2 (germline): ENHRY, SYGVKD. The CDR3 loop reads CAIKGLGGQFF. Written as DNA, the CDR3 is TGTGCCATCAAGGGACTGGGGGGGCAGTTCTTC.

This clone was seen only once. The CDR3 sequence: CASSAGQGGYNEQFF. Written as DNA, the CDR3 is TGTGCCAGCAGCGCAGGACAGGGTGGGTACAATGAGCAGTTCTTC. The chain couples TRBV11-2 to TRBJ2-1; 8 nucleotides match TRBD1. The CDR3 totals 15 residues. Trimming took 5 bases from V and 4 from J; bases not matched to a gene: 7. Per germline, CDR1 SGHAT and CDR2 FQNNGV.

The chain has TRBV2 and TRBJ2-1, with D tentatively TRBD2 (6 bases). Germline CDR1 reads SNHLY; CDR2 reads FYNNEI. Trimming pared 6 bases from V and 5 bases from J, leaving 17 bases between. The CDR3 extends over 15 amino acids. The CDR3 reads CASRDSTSFDNEQFF. The CDR3 DNA reads TGTGCCAGCAGGGATTCGACTAGTTTTGACAATGAGCAGTTCTTC.

In DNA, the CDR3 is TGTGCCAGCAGCTCCCAAACTAGCGGGGGCTACGAGCAGTACTTC. Translation: CASSSQTSGGYEQYF. This rearrangement joins TRBV11-3 to TRBJ2-7; 11 bases map to TRBD2. Looked up from germline, CDR1 is SGHNT and CDR2 is YENEEA. The V segment lost 4 bases and the J segment 3 bases; nucleotides outside the gene matches: 5. This CDR3 contains 15 residues.

The chain is built from TRBV7-9 and TRBJ2-1; the D gene is possibly TRBD2 (6 bases). The CDR3 has 15 residues. Germline V CDR1 and CDR2: SEHNR, FQNEAQ (reference sequence). The V and J ends lost 5 bases and 4 bases respectively, with 15 bases between them. This CDR3 is CASSPKGGDYNEQFF. For the CDR3, the DNA is TGTGCCAGCAGCCCGAAGGGAGGAGATTACAATGAGCAGTTCTTC.

This clone has only a few counts. The rearrangement joins TRBV6-1 to TRBJ1-2, with D possibly matching TRBD1 (6 bases). The CDR3 runs to 16 residues. Deletions cut 3 bases from V and 2 bases from J, with 16 bases between. Germline V CDR1 and CDR2: MNHNS, SASEGT. CDR3 bases: TGTGCCAGCAGTGACGAGACAGGACTTACCAACTATGGCTACACCTTC. It codes for CASSDETGLTNYGYTF.

The chain couples TRBV1 to TRBJ2-3; the table calls TRBD2, which could not be checked here. TRBV1 is flagged as a pseudogene. CDR3 length: 17 amino acids. The CDR3 is CTSSQERREPNTDTQYF. The CDR3 bases are TGCACCAGCAGCCAAGAGAGGCGTGAACCCAACACAGATACGCAGTATTTT.

This chain links TRBV2 with TRBJ1-5; D unresolved. Looked up from germline, CDR1 is SNHLY and CDR2 is FYNNEI. This CDR3 is built from 15 residues. Trimming left V 3 bases short and J 0 bases short, with 9 bases between. DNA of the CDR3: TGTGCCAGCAGTGATGTCGGTTTTAGCAATCAGCCCCAGCATTTT. This gives the protein CASSDVGFSNQPQHF.

This clone was recorded once. The chain employs TRBV3-1 (or the pseudogene TRBV3-2) and TRBJ2-1, with TRBD2 as a possible D gene (5 bases). Germline V gives CDR1 LGHDT, CDR2 YNNKEL (reference sequence). The CDR3 loop spans 13 amino acids. With 6 bases removed from V and 7 bases from J, the gap between germline ends came to 13 bases. CDR3 loop: CASRVEGINEQFF. The CDR3 DNA follows: TGTGCCAGCAGGGTCGAGGGTATTAATGAGCAGTTCTTC.

This chain connects TRBV5-1 to TRBJ2-1; 10 bases fit TRBD2. The CDR3 is 14 amino acids. Trimming removed 7 bases from V and 2 bases from J; junction bases left unmatched: 3. Germline V gene lookup returns CDR1 SGHRS and CDR2 YFSETQ. The CDR3 coding sequence is TGCGCCAGCGCTCTAGCGGGAGCCTACAATGAGCAGTTCTTC. It yields the protein CASALAGAYNEQFF.

This clone was seen a single time. The gene calls are TRBV9 and TRBJ2-2, with a weak D call TRBD2 (5 bases). V was cut by 0 bases and J by 4 bases, with 10 bases left in between. CDR1 is SGDLS, CDR2 YYNGEE, per germline. There are 15 residues in the CDR3. This CDR3 reads CASSVEPDSTGELFF. DNA of the CDR3: TGTGCCAGCAGCGTAGAGCCGGACTCCACCGGGGAGCTGTTTTTT.

This chain connects TRBV5-1 to TRBJ2-3; 13 bases match TRBD2. The CDR3 has 19 amino acids. Trimming removed 4 bases from V and 1 base from J; junction bases left unmatched: 12. CDR1 is SGHRS, CDR2 YFSETQ, per germline. This CDR3 is CASSRGLAGRYARTDTQYF. CDR3 coding DNA: TGCGCCAGCAGCCGGGGACTAGCGGGACGCTATGCTCGCACAGATACGCAGTATTTT.

The chain employs TRBV3-1 (or the pseudogene TRBV3-2) and TRBJ2-7; D may be TRBD2 (5 bases). V was clipped by 11 bases and J by 0 bases, with 8 bases between them. The length of the CDR3 is 11 residues. CDR1 and CDR2 from the germline V gene are LGHDT and YNNKEL (reference sequence). The CDR3 DNA reads TGTGCCGTCGGACTCTCCTACGAGCAGTACTTC. Its protein product is CAVGLSYEQYF.

The V and J genes are TRBV3-1 (or the pseudogene TRBV3-2) and TRBJ2-3, with 12 nucleotides matching TRBD2. The germline V gene encodes CDR1 LGHDT and CDR2 YNNKEL (reference sequence). There are 19 residues in the CDR3. J lost 1 base, V lost 5 bases, and 13 bases had no gene match. CDR3 residues: CASSGLAGGPGIRTDTQYF. In nucleotides, the CDR3 is TGTGCCAGCAGCGGGCTAGCGGGAGGGCCGGGTATTCGCACAGATACGCAGTATTTT.

The CDR3 loop is CASTGGYNQPQHF. The CDR3 region has the DNA TGTGCCAGCACGGGAGGGTACAATCAGCCCCAGCATTTT. The chain employs TRBV7-9 and TRBJ1-5; no firm D call. Germline CDR1 reads SEHNR; CDR2 reads FQNEAQ (reference sequence). The V end was cut by 7 bases, the J end by 3 bases, with 10 bases between. This CDR3 is built from 13 residues.

The chain couples TRBV19 to TRBJ2-7; TRBD1 matches at 9 bases. CDR1 is LNHDA and CDR2 is SQIVND in the germline V gene (reference sequence). The CDR3 sequence is 13 residues long. The V segment lost 9 bases and the J segment 5 bases; nucleotides outside the gene matches: 8. The CDR3 bases are TGTGCCAGCTGGGACAGGGCAGGAAACGAGCAGTACTTC. It specifies CASWDRAGNEQYF.

The count of this clone is one. V usage is TRBV5-8 and J usage is TRBJ1-5, with D tentatively TRBD1 (5 bases). With 4 bases removed from V and 4 bases from J, the gap between germline ends came to 15 bases. Germline loops: CDR1 SGHTS, CDR2 YDEGEE. CDR3 length: 15 residues. The CDR3 DNA follows: TGTGCCAGCAGCGCCGGGGGACGGGTTAATCAGCCCCAGCATTTT. It encodes CASSAGGRVNQPQHF. Based on the CDR3 plus reference TRBV5-8 and TRBJ1-5, the full variable domain is EAGVTQSPTHLIKTRGQQATLRCSPISGHTSVYWYQQALGLGLQFLLWYDEGEERNRGNFPPRFSGRQFPNYSSELNVNALELEDSALYLCASSAGGRVNQPQHFGDGTRLSIL.

The J gene is TRBJ2-7, the V gene TRBV7-3, with D tentatively TRBD1 (6 bases). This CDR3 spans 13 amino acids. CDR1 is SGHTA, CDR2 FQGTGA, per germline. V gave up 5 bases and J gave up 7 bases, with 15 bases separating them. CDR3 bases: TGTGCCAGCAGCACAAAACAGGGTCGAGAGCAGTACTTC. It translates to CASSTKQGREQYF.

This sequence joins TRBV27 and TRBJ1-1, with TRBD1 identical over 11 bases. J lost 0 bases, V lost 6 bases, and 6 bases had no gene match. Germline lookup yields CDR1 MNHEY and CDR2 SMNVEV (reference sequence). CDR3 length: 16 residues. This CDR3 reads CASSLGTGGMNTEAFF. The CDR3 DNA is TGTGCCAGCAGCCTTGGGACAGGGGGAATGAACACTGAAGCTTTCTTT.

The chain combines TRBV28 with TRBJ1-2; 7 bases are a match to TRBD1. The trim removed 5 bases at V and 5 bases at J, leaving 8 bases unmatched. CDR3 length equals 14 residues. Germline-derived CDR1 and CDR2 are MDHEN and SYDVKM. CDR3 in DNA: TGTGCCAGCAGTCCCGTCTCACAGGGGTATGGCTACACCTTC. Its translation: CASSPVSQGYGYTF.

The chain couples TRBV6-5 to TRBJ2-7; D uncertain. The CDR3 consists of 14 residues. Trimming removed 0 bases at V and 6 bases at J, with 12 bases between. Per the germline V gene, CDR1 is MNHEY and CDR2 is SVGAGI. CDR3 coding DNA: TGTGCCAGCAGTTACTCGAGAGGTAGTGGCGAGCAGTACTTC. It specifies CASSYSRGSGEQYF.

V gene TRBV29-1 combines with J gene TRBJ2-5; 7 nucleotides line up with TRBD2. CDR1 is SQVTM, CDR2 ANQGSEA, per germline. The CDR3 covers 14 residues. Unmatched junction bases numbered 10, after V lost 2 bases and J lost 7 bases. CDR3 bases: TGCAGCGTTGAACCCAACGCGGGGGTAGGGACCCAGTACTTC. Protein product: CSVEPNAGVGTQYF.

The count of this clone is one. This chain's CDR3 is CASSAHSGANVLTF. The DNA of the CDR3 is TGTGCCAGCAGCGCCCACTCTGGGGCCAACGTCCTGACTTTC. The chain combines TRBV9 with TRBJ2-6; D gene uncertain. Germline CDR1 SGDLS, CDR2 YYNGEE. V was cut by 3 bases and J by 0 bases, with 4 bases left in between. This CDR3 spans 14 amino acids.

The rearrangement uses TRBV10-2 and TRBJ1-2; the D is unclear. Per the germline V gene, CDR1 is WSHSY and CDR2 is SAAADI. The CDR3 runs 13 residues. V gave up 6 bases and J gave up 0 bases, with 8 bases separating them. CDR3 sequence: CASRETTNYGYTF. The CDR3 DNA reads as TGCGCCAGCAGAGAGACAACTAACTATGGCTACACCTTC.

The V call is TRBV27, the J call TRBJ2-7; TRBD1 aligns across 9 bases. Germline assignment: CDR1 MNHEY and CDR2 SMNVEV (reference sequence). The J segment lost 9 bases and the V segment lost 9 bases, leaving 3 bases of the junction unmatched. The CDR3 runs to 10 residues. The DNA of the CDR3 is TGTGCCAGTGGGACAGGGTTGCAGTACTTC. This encodes CASGTGLQYF.

Many counts were recorded for this clone. The gene calls are TRBV27 and TRBJ2-1, with a weak D call TRBD1 (5 bases). V shed 8 bases and J shed 5 bases, with 13 bases lying between them. The CDR3 contains 13 residues. From germline, CDR1 is MNHEY and CDR2 SMNVEV (reference sequence). The CDR3 sequence is CASWGNSNNEQFF. CDR3 nucleotides: TGTGCCAGCTGGGGCAATTCAAACAATGAGCAGTTCTTC.

V gene TRBV27 combines with J gene TRBJ1-1; TRBD1 matches at 7 bases. Germline assignment: CDR1 MNHEY and CDR2 SMNVEV (reference sequence). The V segment lost 5 bases and the J segment 6 bases; nucleotides outside the gene matches: 12. The CDR3 length is 15 residues. In DNA form, the CDR3 reads TGTGCCAGCAGTCCCACGAGACAGGGTAGCGCTGAAGCTTTCTTT. Protein: CASSPTRQGSAEAFF.